This T cell receptor (beta chain) was sequenced for a study of T cells in Graves' hyperthyroidism and ophthalmopathy (dated by TCRdb to 2018 to 2020). Context from the whole study: Peripheral blood was collected at initial diagnosis, before any treatment. TCR V-J signatures able to tell the groups apart were searched for in a discovery cohort of 90 to 100 patients, of whom around 42 had Graves' ophthalmopathy and roughly 58 had stable Graves' hyperthyroidism. Prospective prediction of ophthalmopathy was tested in an independent validation cohort of about 19 hyperthyroidism patients and around 16 patients who later progressed to ophthalmopathy. For training and testing, the 100 or so patients in the discovery cohort were randomly divided in a 7:3 ratio. Thyroid tissue and blood T-cell repertoires from several Graves' hyperthyroidism patients were also compared in the study. After blood sampling, hyperthyroidism patients were treated with methimazole at a starting dose of 30 mg daily, and ophthalmopathy patients were treated with high-dose intravenous methylprednisolone. According to the paper, TCR Vbeta CDR3 sequencing was carried out on 135 peripheral blood samples, which came from around 43 ophthalmopathy, approximately 72 hyperthyroidism and 17 progressor patients.

Summary of the overall study and its limitations: A 13 V-J signature model separated ophthalmopathy from stable hyperthyroidism, with nearly 90% sensitivity and approximately 81% specificity in cross-validation and 80%/75% in testing. In validation, the model predicted progression to ophthalmopathy with 55% to 71% sensitivity and roughly 72% specificity, a median of 6.5 months before onset. No statistical method was used to set the sample size in advance, and investigators knew the group allocation. Most expanded thyroid clonotypes (frequency above 0.001) were also detected in blood, suggesting blood repertoires may reflect thyroid immune responses.

Regarding this clonotype: Its binding antigen is unknown. No clone much larger than this one lies a single base away; base qualities are absent.

The CDR3, cysteine through phenylalanine, is 12 amino acids long. CDR3 DNA is the only sequence kept; it has 36 bases, read in frame from the first base. V is pared back by 4 bases and J by 4 bases, with 6 bases lying between the germline termini. Sequences SNHLY (CDR1) and FYNNEI (CDR2) are obtained from the germline V gene. Stable Graves' hyperthyroidism was defined as the absence of progression to ophthalmopathy over 18 months of follow-up. Hyperthyroidism patients were aged 18 to 65 years and newly diagnosed, with disease duration of less than 2 months. The study excluded patients with uncontrolled infections, other autoimmune diseases, pregnancy or lactation. Diagnoses were established on the basis of clinical symptoms, serum thyroxine and TRAb, thyroid ultrasound, and orbital computed tomography. Ficoll-Paque density gradient centrifugation was used to isolate PBMCs from 8.5 to 10 ml of fresh peripheral blood. Total RNA was extracted using Trizol reagent, and RNA quality was assessed on an Agilent 2100 Bioanalyzer.

Amplification of TCR beta CDR3 regions was carried out from RNA transcripts. The first round of RT-PCR for the TCR CDR3 was performed with the HTBI primer set and the Qiagen OneStep RT-PCR kit. Libraries were constructed in a second round of multiplex PCR, after which size selection and purification were performed. Sequencing of the libraries was done on an Illumina HiSeq2000 using paired-end 100 bp reads. On the study's bioinformatics: SOAPnuke was used to process the raw data, removing reads that contained adapters or uncalled bases, had a mean Phred below 15, or lacked an exact match to the constant primer or identifier. High-quality paired reads were merged using COPE v1.2.5, and each unique nucleotide sequence was defined as a clonotype. Clonotypes were aligned to IMGT TRBV, TRBD and TRBJ reference segments using MiTCR v1.1. The analysis was restricted to V-J combinations with a frequency above 0.0001, which together covered 98% to 99.2% of the repertoires. The TCS score was defined as F50 (clonal expansion) divided by E x V (chaos), with BLOSUM62-based TCRdist calculated between CDR3 peptides within each V-J. Welch's t-statistics and random forest reduced fewer than 600 V-J features to about 13, which were used in a naive Bayes classifier (R e1071). The similarity between thyroid and blood repertoires was quantified using the Morisita-Horn index. The public reads were run again by TCRdb, first through fastp at Q25 and then through MiXCR, and only productive beta chains were kept. Every CDR3 protein is listed once, alongside the most common genes and DNA of its rows. Clone size and V and J calls follow TCRdb, not the original study. Here the sample has hundreds of thousands of distinct CDR3 sequences; over 35% occur a single time. Approximately 8.7% of the sample is in the top ten clones.

The TCR originated in a man aged 18 to 30 with Graves' hyperthyroidism. The chain links TRBV2 with TRBJ2-3; the best D guess is TRBD1, with 5 bases matching. The sequenced material came from blood. The DNA sequence follows: TGTGCCAGCAGTGGCAGGGCAGATACGCAGTATTTT. It encodes CASSGRADTQYF.